The clone carrying this T cell receptor (beta chain) was seen a handful of times. Its antigen remains unknown. Uncontrolled infections, pregnancy, lactation or other autoimmune diseases led to patient exclusion. These data are taken from a study of Graves' ophthalmopathy and Graves' hyperthyroidism. Study-wide findings and caveats: The model predicted ophthalmopathy progression with 60% to 71% sensitivity and around 72% specificity.

Amplification from RNA transcripts yielded the TCR beta CDR3 regions. RT-PCR in the first round used HTBI primers; a second-round multiplex PCR followed. TCRdb passed the multiplex PCR reads through MiXCR, listing each CDR3 protein once. This table has over 500,000 distinct CDR3 sequences, approximately 21% appearing once. Source material: peripheral blood. This clonotype was sampled from a woman between 18 and 29 years old with stable Graves' hyperthyroidism. Some clones in this sample may be carry-over from other donors' samples.

This chain's CDR3 is CASSPVLAGSSYEQYF. The CDR3 DNA follows: TGCGCCAGCAGCCCGGTACTAGCGGGAAGCTCCTACGAGCAGTACTTC. The rearrangement joins TRBV5-1 to TRBJ2-7, with TRBD2 identical over 10 bases. V lost 4 bases, J lost 0 bases, and 7 bases stayed unmatched. Germline CDR1 reads SGHRS; CDR2 reads YFSETQ. This CDR3 is 16 amino acids long.